The entry below gives a single TCR beta chain sequence along with its context. Its matching antigen is unknown. CDR3 length equals 13 residues. Trimming shortened V by 4 bases and J by 3 bases, and 11 bases separated the two germline ends. The germline V gene encodes CDR1 SQVTM and CDR2 ANQGSEA. Sequencing used immunoSEQ multiplex PCR; TCRdb keeps in-frame clones, though not all of them. The sample holds about 160,000 clones, about 80% seen once. This record comes from a study of cytotoxic CD8 clonotypes in ibrutinib-treated CLL. Study background: In all, 10 to 11 patients were relapsed/refractory, approximately 16 were treatment-naive and fewer than 18 were IGHV unmutated. With a range of 6 to 36, the median treatment time before response samples were taken was about twelve months.

Notes on the study in general: Public clonotypes were rare and shrank or held steady on treatment. At baseline, clonality was higher than in age-matched healthy donors and correlated with CD8+ counts.

This TCR was recovered from a human donor with chronic lymphocytic leukemia. Here the sequenced sample was PBMCs, taken after 24 months of ibrutinib treatment. This sequence joins TRBV29-1 and TRBJ2-3, with TRBD2 as a possible D gene (6 bases). CDR3 nucleotide sequence: TGCAGCGTTGTTGTTGGGGGGACAGATACGCAGTATTTT. Translation gives CSVVVGGTDTQYF.